This TCR beta chain was recorded in a study of blood T cell repertoires in COVID-19. Study in general: The samples span acute and convalescent COVID-19 from the United States, Italy and Spain. Sources were T cells, B-cell-depleted T cells, or PBMCs; the material itself was cDNA or gDNA.

As processed by the authors: How many nucleated cells were present was estimated from reference gene primer amplification. TCRdb's table, derived via immunoSEQ multiplex PCR, lists solely in-frame clones and lacks some. The V and J calls and clone size were taken over from that table, and D and trimming were inferred from the DNA. The sample contains about 120,000 clones, around 86% of which appear only once. Trimming cost V 6 bases and J 12 bases, with 15 bases left between them. Germline CDR1 is SNHLY and CDR2 is FYNNEI. The CDR3 totals 11 residues. The origin of this receptor is a woman aged 70 to 79 with acute or convalescent COVID-19. Sequencing input: peripheral blood. This chain connects TRBV2 to TRBJ2-7; a weak D match, TRBD1 (5 bases). The CDR3: CASRNQGLGYF. The CDR3 nucleotides read TGTGCCAGCAGGAATCAGGGTCTGGGGTACTTC.